The 24 T cell receptor beta chains given below trace back to one sample, sequenced in a study of PD-1 blockade in classical Hodgkin lymphoma. Sequencing was performed with immunoSEQ multiplex PCR; in TCRdb, only in-frame clones are kept and a portion is missing. The sample lists under 45,000 clones, roughly 70% occurring once. Time point reported: cycle 4 day 1 (C4D1), after six to seven weeks of nivolumab. In every patient, relapse followed autologous stem cell transplantation, while exposure to brentuximab vedotin differed. The material sequenced was peripheral blood mononuclear cells (PBMCs), taken before the fourth cycle of nivolumab. These receptors originate from a human donor with classical Hodgkin lymphoma.

The chain joins TRBV6-6 to TRBJ2-5; no firm D call. The CDR3 is 13 amino acids. Trimming cost V 7 bases and J 4 bases, with 13 bases left between them. The germline V gene encodes CDR1 MNHNY and CDR2 SVGAGI (reference sequence). The CDR3 loop reads CASNRVSAETQYF. The CDR3 bases are TGTGCCAGCAATAGGGTCTCGGCAGAGACCCAGTACTTC.

V and J are TRBV30 and TRBJ1-2; D is undetermined. Between the trimmed V and J ends, which lost 7 bases and 4 bases, there was a span of 16 bases. The CDR3 is 13 amino acids. Germline loops: CDR1 GTSNPN, CDR2 SVGIG (reference sequence). In nucleotides, the CDR3 is TGTGCCTCGAAGGAGGGTTACCGCTATGGCTACACCTTC. This translates into CASKEGYRYGYTF. The full variable domain, its missing parts supplied by reference TRBV30 and TRBJ1-2, is SQTIHQWPATLVQPVGSPLSLECTVEGTSNPNLYWYRQAAGRGLQLLFYSVGIGQISSEVPQNLSASRPQDRQFILSSKKLLLSDSGFYLCASKEGYRYGYTFGSGTRLTVV.

The chain recombines TRBV6-6 with TRBJ1-1; D unresolved. The CDR3 runs 14 residues. V was shortened by 4 bases and J by 2 bases, with 11 bases between the two germline ends. From germline, CDR1 is MNHNY and CDR2 SVGAGI (reference sequence). CDR3 loop: CASSSRVLNTEAFF. The DNA of the CDR3 is TGTGCCAGCAGTTCTCGGGTCCTAAACACTGAAGCTTTCTTT.

This clone appeared a few times. This chain links TRBV18 with TRBJ1-6; D unresolved. V gave up 2 bases and J gave up 15 bases, with 11 bases separating them. The CDR3 extends over 12 amino acids. Germline V gene lookup returns CDR1 KGHSH and CDR2 LQKENI. The DNA for the CDR3 is TGTGCCAGCTCACCAATGGAGGGCGTCCTCCACTTT. The encoded protein is CASSPMEGVLHF. Full variable domain (rest looked up from reference TRBV18 and TRBJ1-6): NAGVMQNPRHLVRRRGQEARLRCSPMKGHSHVYWYRQLPEEGLKFMVYLQKENIIDESGMPKERFSAEFPKEGPSILRIQQVVRGDSAAYFCASSPMEGVLHFGNGTRLTVT.

This rearrangement joins TRBV4-1 to TRBJ2-3, with TRBD2 as a possible D gene (6 bases). The germline V and J ends were trimmed by 1 base and 0 bases, with 17 bases remaining between them. The CDR3 sequence is 18 residues long. Looked up from germline, CDR1 is MGHRA and CDR2 is YSYEKL. This chain's CDR3 is CASSQGLGTRFSTDTQYF. The CDR3 DNA sequence: TGCGCCAGCAGCCAAGGTTTGGGGACTCGTTTTAGCACAGATACGCAGTATTTT.

This clone was counted once. V is TRBV19 and J is TRBJ2-7, with D tentatively TRBD1 (5 bases). This CDR3 has 15 amino acids. Germline CDR1 is LNHDA and CDR2 is SQIVND (reference sequence). Deletions cut 2 bases from V and 3 bases from J, with 14 bases between. The CDR3 loop is CASSIKEGAIYEQYF. CDR3 nucleotides: TGTGCCAGTAGTATAAAGGAAGGGGCGATCTACGAGCAGTACTTC.

The chain links TRBV5-1 to TRBJ2-2; tentative D call: TRBD2 (5 bases). Trimming cost V 0 bases and J 5 bases, with 11 bases left between them. The CDR3 contains 15 residues. CDR1 is SGHRS and CDR2 is YFSETQ in the germline V gene. The CDR3 DNA is TGCGCCAGCAGCTTGGCTGGCCCGGGGACCGGGGAGCTGTTTTTT. As protein: CASSLAGPGTGELFF.

This chain connects TRBV19 to TRBJ1-1, with unresolved D. Deletions cut 4 bases from V and 5 bases from J, with 11 bases between. CDR1 is LNHDA and CDR2 is SQIVND in the germline V gene (reference sequence). This CDR3 spans 13 amino acids. The CDR3 protein is CASSTRSETEAFF. CDR3 nucleotide sequence: TGTGCCAGTAGTACGCGCAGCGAGACTGAAGCTTTCTTT.

This clone has more than one count but fewer than ten. The rearrangement uses TRBV5-1 and TRBJ1-4; D might be TRBD1 (5 bases). Trimming took off 5 bases at V and 2 bases at J, with 10 bases between the two ends. Germline V lookup: CDR1 SGHRS, CDR2 YFSETQ. This CDR3 has 14 residues. The CDR3 DNA reads TGCGCCAGCAGGCAGGGAGCTACTAATGAAAAACTGTTTTTT. As protein: CASRQGATNEKLFF.

Note on this clone: A much larger clone lies a single base off, so this may be a read error. The chain employs TRBV27 and TRBJ1-5; 8 bases match TRBD1. Germline lookup yields CDR1 MNHEY and CDR2 SMNVEV (reference sequence). The CDR3 covers 15 residues. CDR3 sequence (DNA): TGTGCCAGCAGTTTACAGGGGGCGAGCAATCGGCCCCAGCATTTT. It yields the protein CASSLQGASNRPQHF.

As regards this clone: The sample has other DNA sequences that encode this CDR3 too. The rearrangement joins TRBV28 to TRBJ2-7, with D possibly being TRBD2 (6 bases). The CDR3 covers 15 residues. V lost 3 bases and J 1 base, leaving 13 bases between the germline ends. Germline V lookup: CDR1 MDHEN, CDR2 SYDVKM. This CDR3 reads CASSLGGPLSYEQYF. The CDR3 nucleotides are TGTGCCAGCAGTTTGGGGGGACCTCTATCCTACGAGCAGTACTTC.

The chain carries TRBV7-3 and TRBJ2-1; D gene uncertain. The CDR3 covers 13 residues. Germline values: CDR1 SGHTA, CDR2 FQGTGA. V was cut by 5 bases and J by 6 bases, with 11 bases left in between. This chain's CDR3 is CASSLRGANEQFF. The DNA of the CDR3 is TGTGCCAGCAGCCTAAGAGGTGCCAATGAGCAGTTCTTC.

This clone was counted ten times or more. The chain joins TRBV2 to TRBJ1-1; perhaps TRBD1 as D (6 bases). The CDR3 has 13 amino acids. V dropped 6 bases and J dropped 1 base, with 9 bases sitting between them. Germline values: CDR1 SNHLY, CDR2 FYNNEI. CDR3 in amino acids: CASSTGWNTEAFF. CDR3 in DNA: TGTGCCAGCAGCACAGGGTGGAACACTGAAGCTTTCTTT. Looking up the rest from reference TRBV2 and TRBJ1-1 gives the full variable domain: EPEVTQTPSHQVTQMGQEVILRCVPISNHLYFYWYRQILGQKVEFLVSFYNNEISEKSEIFDDQFSVERPDGSNFTLKIRSTKLEDSAMYFCASSTGWNTEAFFGQGTRLTVV.

This clone was observed a few times. The V call is TRBV28, the J call TRBJ2-7, with 8 positions matching TRBD1. Per germline, CDR1 MDHEN and CDR2 SYDVKM. Trimming cost V 8 bases and J 4 bases; bases outside gene matches: 13. The CDR3 is 15 residues long. CDR3 loop: CASLGQGGARYEQYF. In nucleotides, the CDR3 is TGTGCCAGCTTAGGACAGGGAGGCGCTCGGTACGAGCAGTACTTC. Full variable domain (remainder filled in from reference TRBV28 and TRBJ2-7): DVKVTQSSRYLVKRTGEKVFLECVQDMDHENMFWYRQDPGLGLRLIYFSYDVKMKEKGDIPEGYSVSREKKERFSLILESASTNQTSMYLCASLGQGGARYEQYFGPGTRLTVT.

This rearrangement joins TRBV21-1 to TRBJ2-6; the listed D gene, TRBD1, was not tested against the DNA. TRBV21-1 has pseudogene status. This CDR3 contains 20 residues. The CDR3 reads CASSKVRRPKAGSGANVLTF. In DNA form, the CDR3 reads TGTGCCAGCAGCAAGGTCCGGCGTCCCAAAGCAGGCTCTGGGGCCAACGTCCTGACTTTC.

This clone appeared a few times. The chain uses TRBV7-2 and TRBJ2-7; D ambiguous. Per the germline V gene, CDR1 is SGHTA and CDR2 is FQGNSA. There are 14 residues in the CDR3. Trimming removed 1 base from V and 1 base from J, with 8 bases in between. The CDR3 region is CASSLVGASYEQYF. The DNA for the CDR3 is TGTGCCAGCAGCTTAGTTGGTGCTTCCTACGAGCAGTACTTC. Full variable domain (rest looked up from reference TRBV7-2 and TRBJ2-7): GAGVSQSPSNKVTEKGKDVELRCDPISGHTALYWYRQSLGQGLEFLIYFQGNSAPDKSGLPSDRFSAERTGGSVSTLTIQRTQQEDSAVYLCASSLVGASYEQYFGPGTRLTVT.

J is TRBJ2-3 and V is TRBV28; the match to TRBD2 covers 7 bases. V dropped 5 bases and J dropped 2; count of bases not matched to a gene: 7. Germline CDR1 is MDHEN and CDR2 is SYDVKM. The CDR3 is 15 residues long. The CDR3 is CASSLPAGYTDTQYF. The CDR3, as DNA: TGTGCCAGCAGTCTCCCAGCGGGGTACACAGATACGCAGTATTTT.

The CDR3 reads CASSQQEASYNEQFF. The CDR3 DNA reads as TGTGCCAGCAGCCAACAGGAGGCTAGCTACAATGAGCAGTTCTTC. The chain links TRBV7-2 to TRBJ2-1, with D perhaps TRBD1 or TRBD2 (5 bases each). The germline V and J ends were trimmed by 5 bases and 3 bases, with 14 bases remaining between them. The germline V gene has CDR1 SGHTA and CDR2 FQGNSA. The CDR3 runs to 15 residues.

This clone was counted a single time. The chain employs TRBV25-1 and TRBJ1-2; possibly TRBD1 for D (6 bases). From germline, CDR1 is MGHDK and CDR2 SYGVNS. Trimming stripped 3 bases from V and 7 bases from J, with 12 bases between. The CDR3 runs 13 residues. Here the CDR3 reads CASSDFGGSGYTF. The CDR3 region has the DNA TGTGCCAGCAGTGATTTCGGGGGCTCTGGCTACACCTTC.

The CDR3 loop reads CASWGDGTSGGRDTQYF. CDR3 nucleotide sequence: TGTGCCAGTTGGGGAGACGGGACTAGCGGGGGTCGGGATACGCAGTATTTT. The chain carries TRBV2 and TRBJ2-3; 14 positions match TRBD2. Germline assignment: CDR1 SNHLY and CDR2 FYNNEI. The CDR3 is made up of 17 amino acids. The junction had 14 bases not matched to a gene; V was cut back by 9 bases and J by 6 bases.

The chain couples TRBV7-2 to TRBJ1-2, with TRBD1 matching over 7 bases. Per germline, CDR1 SGHTA and CDR2 FQGNSA. The CDR3 is made up of 13 amino acids. Trimming took 3 bases from V and 5 from J; bases not matched to a gene: 3. In DNA, the CDR3 is TGTGCCAGCAGCTTTGGGACAGAGTATGGCTACACCTTC. Residues: CASSFGTEYGYTF.

About this clone itself: At one of its ends the junction is not consistent with the germline gene, which may arise from a read error. This chain links TRBV7-8 with TRBJ2-7; D unresolved. The CDR3 is 17 amino acids. Germline values: CDR1 SGHVS, CDR2 FQNEAQ. Here the CDR3 reads CASSFRQATAPSSEQYF. The CDR3 DNA reads as TGTGCCAGCAGCTTCCGCCAAGCAACAGCTCCCTCCTCCGAGCAGTACTTC.

This rearrangement joins TRBV5-1 to TRBJ2-1, with D perhaps TRBD1 or TRBD2 (6 bases each). V was pared by 7 bases and J by 2 bases, with 16 bases between. Germline CDR1 SGHRS, CDR2 YFSETQ. The CDR3 contains 15 residues. In nucleotides, the CDR3 is TGCGCCAGCTTGAGGGGGGACACCACCTACAATGAGCAGTTCTTC. Residues: CASLRGDTTYNEQFF.

The chain employs TRBV19 and TRBJ2-7, with a tentative D call TRBD1 (6 bases). The CDR3 extends over 15 amino acids. From germline, CDR1 is LNHDA and CDR2 SQIVND (reference sequence). V was trimmed by 4 bases and J by 2 bases, leaving 15 bases between them. The CDR3 loop reads CASSSTHAGAYEQYF. Written as DNA, the CDR3 is TGTGCCAGTAGTAGCACCCACGCAGGGGCCTACGAGCAGTACTTC.